This is a list of T cell receptor beta chains from one sample in a study of cytomegalovirus exposure and HLA in healthy donors. This table comes from immunoSEQ multiplex PCR, and its TCRdb copy is limited to in-frame clones, with some not included. The sample yields about 170,000 clones, over 70% seen once. Sequenced input: PBMCs. These TCRs come from a woman between 50 and 59 years old in good health and CMV-seropositive. Each CDR3 is given with its conserved first and last residue. A D gene is named only where the DNA matches it firmly. The listing skips clone size in some rows; elsewhere it reads once, few, many or a size class.

j_gene | abundance | v_gene | d_gene | CDR3aa | CDR3nt
TRBJ1-2 | . | TRBV20-1 | . | CSALANYGYTF | TGCAGTGCCTTAGCTAACTATGGCTACACCTTC
TRBJ1-2 | once | TRBV27 | . | CASSRQTGGSGYTF | TGTGCCAGCAGTCGCCAGACCGGGGGATCTGGCTACACCTTC
TRBJ1-3 | . | TRBV5-4 | TRBD1 | CASSLSVIGQGLNGNTIYF | TGTGCCAGCAGCTTGTCGGTTATCGGACAGGGGTTAAACGGAAACACCATATATTTT
TRBJ1-2 | . | TRBV25-1 | . | CASSEYQGAGYGYTF | TGTGCCAGCAGTGAATACCAGGGAGCGGGCTATGGCTACACCTTC
TRBJ1-4 | . | TRBV7-9 | . | CASSLGLAPIAATNEKLFF | TGTGCCAGCAGCTTAGGTTTAGCTCCCATTGCGGCAACTAATGAAAAACTGTTTTTT
TRBJ2-5 | . | TRBV18 | . | CATQKEGETQYF | TGTGCCACACAGAAAGAGGGAGAGACCCAGTACTTC
TRBJ2-5 | . | TRBV7-2 | TRBD2 | CASSTAGVEETQYF | TGTGCCAGCAGCACGGCGGGGGTAGAGGAGACCCAGTACTTC
TRBJ2-1 | . | TRBV19 | TRBD1 | CASSILFRDRRLNEQFF | TGTGCCAGTAGTATCCTTTTCCGGGACAGGCGACTCAATGAGCAGTTCTTC
TRBJ2-5 | once | TRBV2 | TRBD2 | CASSAISGGETQYF | TGTGCCAGCAGTGCGATTAGCGGGGGAGAGACCCAGTACTTC
TRBJ1-6 | . | TRBV25-1 | TRBD1 | CASSEEERGRPNSPLHF | TGTGCCAGCAGTGAAGAGGAAAGGGGGCGACCCAATTCACCCCTCCACTTT
TRBJ2-1 | once | TRBV27 | TRBD2 | CASSLGGEDQRLNEQFF | TGTGCCAGCAGTTTAGGGGGGGAGGACCAGCGGCTCAATGAGCAGTTCTTC
TRBJ1-2 | . | TRBV5-4 | TRBD1 | CASSLPRTGGYGYTF | TGTGCCAGCAGCTTACCGCGGACAGGGGGGTATGGCTACACCTTC
TRBJ2-3 | few | TRBV5-1 | TRBD2 | CASSLAGLAGNTDTQYF | TGCGCCAGCAGCTTGGCGGGACTAGCGGGGAACACAGATACGCAGTATTTT
TRBJ2-7 | . | TRBV5-6 | TRBD2 | CASSLEAGREQYF | TGTGCCAGCAGCTTGGAAGCGGGGCGCGAGCAGTACTTC
TRBJ1-2 | . | TRBV5-1 | . | CASSLDASGYTF | TGCGCCAGCAGCTTGGACGCGTCCGGCTACACCTTC
TRBJ2-6 | . | TRBV2 | TRBD1 | CASSGSGQGVSGANGLTF | TGTGCCAGCAGTGGGTCGGGACAGGGGGTATCTGGGGCCAACGGCCTGACTTTC
TRBJ2-7 | . | TRBV28 | TRBD2 | CASSLWREAFYEQYF | TGTGCCAGCAGTTTATGGCGGGAGGCCTTCTACGAGCAGTACTTC
TRBJ2-7 | . | TRBV7-9 | . | CASSLSQASYEQYF | TGTGCCAGCAGCTTAAGTCAGGCGTCCTACGAGCAGTACTTC
TRBJ2-1 | few | TRBV7-6 | TRBD2 | CASSPGLASGEQFF | TGTGCCAGCAGCCCTGGACTAGCCAGCGGTGAGCAGTTCTTC